Given below is one TCR beta chain in context. This specimen belongs to a study of blood T cell repertoires in COVID-19. Assay: immunoSEQ multiplex PCR; the TCRdb copy retains only in-frame clones and omits some. The repertoire has roughly 350,000 clones, 88% of them found once; the top ten carry just under 7.5%. The length of the CDR3 is 14 residues. Germline assignment: CDR1 SGHAT and CDR2 FQNNGV. V dropped 8 bases and J dropped 3; count of bases not matched to a gene: 6. The source is a woman in her 70s with COVID-19, enrolled during active disease. Material: peripheral blood. The rearrangement links TRBV11-2 to TRBJ2-2; 7 bases agree with TRBD1. The CDR3 loop is CASRRQGDTGELFF. The CDR3 DNA reads as TGTGCCAGCCGTCGGCAGGGGGACACCGGGGAGCTGTTTTTT.